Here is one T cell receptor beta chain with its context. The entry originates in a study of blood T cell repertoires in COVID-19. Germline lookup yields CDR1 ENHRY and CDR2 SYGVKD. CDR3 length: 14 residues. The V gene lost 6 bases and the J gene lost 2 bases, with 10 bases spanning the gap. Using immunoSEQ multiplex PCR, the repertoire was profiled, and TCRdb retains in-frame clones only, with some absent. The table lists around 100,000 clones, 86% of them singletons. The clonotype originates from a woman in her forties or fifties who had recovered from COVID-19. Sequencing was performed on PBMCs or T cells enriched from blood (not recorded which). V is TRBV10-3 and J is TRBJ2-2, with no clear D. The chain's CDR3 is CAIRSASNTGELFF. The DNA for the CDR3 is TGTGCCATCAGGTCAGCGTCAAACACCGGGGAGCTGTTTTTT.